The TCR beta chain described here comes from a study of blood T cell repertoires in COVID-19. TCRdb keeps only in-frame clones here, not all; method: immunoSEQ multiplex PCR. The data hold roughly 220,000 clones, with approximately 92% observed a single time. There are 13 residues in the CDR3. Trimming took 6 bases from V and 0 from J, leaving 9 bases between them. The germline V gene has CDR1 SGHAT and CDR2 FQNNGV. The receptor's source is a woman aged 18-29 years in a cohort exposed to, infected with or recovered from COVID-19 (not recorded which). Source material: PBMCs or T cells enriched from blood (not recorded which). The chain uses TRBV11-2 and TRBJ2-7, with D perhaps matching TRBD2 (5 bases). CDR3 bases: TGTGCCAGCAGGCTGGGGAGCTCCTACGAGCAGTACTTC. It codes for CASRLGSSYEQYF.